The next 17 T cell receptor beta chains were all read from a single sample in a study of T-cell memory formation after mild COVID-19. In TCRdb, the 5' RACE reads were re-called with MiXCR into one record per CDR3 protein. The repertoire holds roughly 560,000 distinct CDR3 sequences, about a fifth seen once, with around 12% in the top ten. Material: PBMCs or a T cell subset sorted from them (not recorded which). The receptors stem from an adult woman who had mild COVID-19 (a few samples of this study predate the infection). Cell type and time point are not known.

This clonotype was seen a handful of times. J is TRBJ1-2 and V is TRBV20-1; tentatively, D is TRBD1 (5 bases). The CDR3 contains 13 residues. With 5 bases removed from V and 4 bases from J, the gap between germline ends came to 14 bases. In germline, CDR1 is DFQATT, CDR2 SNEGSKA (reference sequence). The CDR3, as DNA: TGCAGTGCTGGAAAACGGGGGACCTATGGCTACACCTTC. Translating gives CSAGKRGTYGYTF.

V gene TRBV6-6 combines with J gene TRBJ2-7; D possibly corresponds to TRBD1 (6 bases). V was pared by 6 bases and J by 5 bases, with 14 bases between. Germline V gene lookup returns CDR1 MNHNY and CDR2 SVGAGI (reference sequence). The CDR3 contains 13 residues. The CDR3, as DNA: TGTGCCAGCAGCCGAACAGGGTTGCACGAGCAGTACTTC. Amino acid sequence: CASSRTGLHEQYF.

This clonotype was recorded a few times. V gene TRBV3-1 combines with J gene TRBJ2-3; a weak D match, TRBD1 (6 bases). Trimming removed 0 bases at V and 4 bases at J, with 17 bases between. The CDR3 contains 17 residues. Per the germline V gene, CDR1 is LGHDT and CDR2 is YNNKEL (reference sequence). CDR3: CASSQEADRPFPDTQYF. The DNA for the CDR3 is TGTGCCAGCAGCCAAGAAGCTGACAGGCCCTTCCCAGATACGCAGTATTTT.

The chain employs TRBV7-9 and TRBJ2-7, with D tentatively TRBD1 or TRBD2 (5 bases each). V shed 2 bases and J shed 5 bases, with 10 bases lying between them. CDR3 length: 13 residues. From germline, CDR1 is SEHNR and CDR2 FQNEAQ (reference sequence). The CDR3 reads CASSLQGPHEQYF. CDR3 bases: TGTGCCAGCAGCTTACAGGGACCCCACGAGCAGTACTTC.

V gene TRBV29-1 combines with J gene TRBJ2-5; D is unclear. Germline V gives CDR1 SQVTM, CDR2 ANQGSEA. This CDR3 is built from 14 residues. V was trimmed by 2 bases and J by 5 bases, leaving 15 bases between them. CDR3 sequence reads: CSVESLGLRETQYF. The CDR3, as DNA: TGCAGCGTTGAATCTTTGGGCCTTCGGGAGACCCAGTACTTC.

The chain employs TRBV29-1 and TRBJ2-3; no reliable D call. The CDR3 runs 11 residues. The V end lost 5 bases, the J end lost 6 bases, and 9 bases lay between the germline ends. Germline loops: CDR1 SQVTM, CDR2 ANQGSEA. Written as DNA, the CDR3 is TGCAGCGTTACTTCTTGGGATACGCAGTATTTT. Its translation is CSVTSWDTQYF.

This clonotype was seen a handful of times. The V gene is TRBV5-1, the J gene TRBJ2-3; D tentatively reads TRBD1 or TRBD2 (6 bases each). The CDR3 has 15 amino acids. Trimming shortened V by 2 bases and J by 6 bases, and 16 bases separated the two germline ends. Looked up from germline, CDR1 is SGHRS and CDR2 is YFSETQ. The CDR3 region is CASSLQGLEGDTQYF. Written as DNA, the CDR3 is TGCGCCAGCAGCTTACAGGGACTTGAAGGGGATACGCAGTATTTT.

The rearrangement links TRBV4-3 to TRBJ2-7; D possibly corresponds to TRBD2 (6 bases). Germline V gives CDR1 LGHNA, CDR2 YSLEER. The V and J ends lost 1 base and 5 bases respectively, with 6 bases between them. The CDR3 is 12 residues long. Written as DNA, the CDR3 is TGCGCCAGCAGCCAAGCGGGGGACGAGCAGTACTTC. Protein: CASSQAGDEQYF.

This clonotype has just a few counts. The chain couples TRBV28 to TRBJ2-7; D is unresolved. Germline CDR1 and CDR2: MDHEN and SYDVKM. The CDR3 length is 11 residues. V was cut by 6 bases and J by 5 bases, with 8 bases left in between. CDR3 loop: CASSKIDEQYF. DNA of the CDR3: TGTGCCAGCAGCAAGATTGACGAGCAGTACTTC. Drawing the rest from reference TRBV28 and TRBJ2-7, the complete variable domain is DVKVTQSSRYLVKRTGEKVFLECVQDMDHENMFWYRQDPGLGLRLIYFSYDVKMKEKGDIPEGYSVSREKKERFSLILESASTNQTSMYLCASSKIDEQYFGPGTRLTVT.

Written as DNA, the CDR3 is TGTGCCAGCAGCTTAACGGCGGGACAGAGCTATGGAAACACCATATATTTT. Encoded protein: CASSLTAGQSYGNTIYF. The chain has TRBV7-2 and TRBJ1-3, with 7 bases that match TRBD1. The CDR3 consists of 17 residues. Germline V gene lookup returns CDR1 SGHTA and CDR2 FQGNSA. Trimming cost V 2 bases and J 3 bases; bases outside gene matches: 10. Filled out from reference TRBV7-2 and TRBJ1-3, the complete variable domain reads GAGVSQSPSNKVTEKGKDVELRCDPISGHTALYWYRQSLGQGLEFLIYFQGNSAPDKSGLPSDRFSAERTGGSVSTLTIQRTQQEDSAVYLCASSLTAGQSYGNTIYFGEGSWLTVV.

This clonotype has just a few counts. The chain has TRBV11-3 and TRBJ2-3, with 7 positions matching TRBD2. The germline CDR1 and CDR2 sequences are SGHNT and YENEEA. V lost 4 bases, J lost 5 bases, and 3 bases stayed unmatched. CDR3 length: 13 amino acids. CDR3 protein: CASSSSGKDTQYF. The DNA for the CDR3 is TGTGCCAGCAGCTCCAGCGGGAAAGATACGCAGTATTTT.

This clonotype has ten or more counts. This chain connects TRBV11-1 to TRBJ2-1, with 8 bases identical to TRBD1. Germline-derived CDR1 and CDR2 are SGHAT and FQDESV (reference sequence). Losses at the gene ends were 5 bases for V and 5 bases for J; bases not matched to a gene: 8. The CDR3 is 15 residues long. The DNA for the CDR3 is TGTGCCAGCAGCCAGACCGGGACAGGTCACAATGAGCAGTTCTTC. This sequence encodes CASSQTGTGHNEQFF.

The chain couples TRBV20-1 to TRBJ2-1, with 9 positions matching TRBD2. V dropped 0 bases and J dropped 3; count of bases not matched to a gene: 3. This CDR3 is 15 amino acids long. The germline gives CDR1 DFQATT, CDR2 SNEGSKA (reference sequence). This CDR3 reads CSARDPSGVYNEQFF. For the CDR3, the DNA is TGCAGTGCTAGAGATCCTAGCGGGGTCTACAATGAGCAGTTCTTC.

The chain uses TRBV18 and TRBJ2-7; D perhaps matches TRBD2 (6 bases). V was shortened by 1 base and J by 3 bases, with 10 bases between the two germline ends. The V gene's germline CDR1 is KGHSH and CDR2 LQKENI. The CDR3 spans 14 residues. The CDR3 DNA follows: TGTGCCAGCTCACCACTAAGGGAGGACTACGAGCAGTACTTC. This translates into CASSPLREDYEQYF.

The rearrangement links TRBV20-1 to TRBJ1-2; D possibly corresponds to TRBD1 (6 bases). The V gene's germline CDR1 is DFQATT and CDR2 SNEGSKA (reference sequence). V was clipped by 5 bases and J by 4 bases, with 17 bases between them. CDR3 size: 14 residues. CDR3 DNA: TGCAGTGCTCCTCCCGGGGGGCTGGTCTATGGCTACACCTTC. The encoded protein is CSAPPGGLVYGYTF.

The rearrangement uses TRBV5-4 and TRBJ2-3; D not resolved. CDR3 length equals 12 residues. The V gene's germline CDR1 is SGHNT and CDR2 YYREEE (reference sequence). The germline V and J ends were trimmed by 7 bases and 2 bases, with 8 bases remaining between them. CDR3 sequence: CASASSTDTQYF. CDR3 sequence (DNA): TGTGCCAGCGCCTCCTCCACAGATACGCAGTATTTT.

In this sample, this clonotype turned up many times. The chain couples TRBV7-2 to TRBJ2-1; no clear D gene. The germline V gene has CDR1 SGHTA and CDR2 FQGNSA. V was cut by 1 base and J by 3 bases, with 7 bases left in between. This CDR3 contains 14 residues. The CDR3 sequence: CASSLDPNYNEQFF. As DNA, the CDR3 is TGTGCCAGCAGCTTAGACCCGAACTACAATGAGCAGTTCTTC. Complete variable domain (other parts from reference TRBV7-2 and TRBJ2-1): GAGVSQSPSNKVTEKGKDVELRCDPISGHTALYWYRQSLGQGLEFLIYFQGNSAPDKSGLPSDRFSAERTGGSVSTLTIQRTQQEDSAVYLCASSLDPNYNEQFFGPGTRLTVL.